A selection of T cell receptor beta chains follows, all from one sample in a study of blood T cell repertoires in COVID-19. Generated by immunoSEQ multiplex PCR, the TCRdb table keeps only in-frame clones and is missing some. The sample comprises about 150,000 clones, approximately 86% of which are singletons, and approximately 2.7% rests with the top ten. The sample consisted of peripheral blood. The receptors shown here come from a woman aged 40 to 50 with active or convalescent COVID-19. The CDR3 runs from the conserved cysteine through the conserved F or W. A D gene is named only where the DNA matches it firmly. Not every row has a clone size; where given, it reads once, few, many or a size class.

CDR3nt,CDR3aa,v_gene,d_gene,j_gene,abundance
TGTGCCAGCAGCCCCTGGCGAGCGGGAGGGCTACCCGGGGAGCTGTTTTTT,CASSPWRAGGLPGELFF,TRBV7-7,TRBD2,TRBJ2-2,.
TGTGCCACCAGTGATGGGACAGGCCTCTATGGCTACACCTTC,CATSDGTGLYGYTF,TRBV24-1,TRBD1,TRBJ1-2,few
TGTGCCACTAAAGAGGCGGGCGCGCCCCAGCATTTT,CATKEAGAPQHF,TRBV15,.,TRBJ1-5,few
TGTGCCAGCAGTCCCGGGCCGAAATACAGGGTGGGTGGCTATGGCTACACCTTC,CASSPGPKYRVGGYGYTF,TRBV28,.,TRBJ1-2,once
TGTGCCAGCAGTTTTAAGAGACAGGGCCGTGGCGGTCAGCCCCAGCATTTT,CASSFKRQGRGGQPQHF,TRBV28,TRBD1,TRBJ1-5,once
TGTGCCAGTAGCATCCGGCGGGAGACTGAAGCTTTCTTT,CASSIRRETEAFF,TRBV19,.,TRBJ1-1,.
TGTGCCAGCAGTCTGGTTCTCGGGTCGACCGGGGAGCTGTTTTTT,CASSLVLGSTGELFF,TRBV28,.,TRBJ2-2,few
TGTGCCTGGGGGAGTATACAGGGTAACACTGAAGCTTTCTTT,CAWGSIQGNTEAFF,TRBV30,.,TRBJ1-1,.
TGTGCCAGTAGTATACGCCCCCATGGGGGAGGGATCGGTCAGCCCCAGCATTTT,CASSIRPHGGGIGQPQHF,TRBV19,.,TRBJ1-5,.
TGTGCCAGCTTTGAAGCCGGCACTGAAGCTTTCTTT,CASFEAGTEAFF,TRBV9,.,TRBJ1-1,.
TGCAGCGTTGGGTCCCTCGGGGAAGACTATGGCTACACCTTC,CSVGSLGEDYGYTF,TRBV29-1,.,TRBJ1-2,.
TGTGCCATCCTTGACAGGGGAGAAAAACTGTTTTTT,CAILDRGEKLFF,TRBV10-3,TRBD1,TRBJ1-4,.
TGTGCCAGCAGCCCCCCCACAGGGGGTAATGAAAAACTGTTTTTT,CASSPPTGGNEKLFF,TRBV28,TRBD1,TRBJ1-4,once
TGTGCCAGCAGTTCATACGACAGGGGGGGAAACACCATATATTTT,CASSSYDRGGNTIYF,TRBV6-5,TRBD1,TRBJ1-3,once
TGTGCCAGCAGTTACTCGGGAGGGAACACTGAAGCTTTCTTT,CASSYSGGNTEAFF,TRBV6-5,.,TRBJ1-1,.
TGTGCCAGCAGCCTCACCAGCGGCGGGGAGCTGTTTTTT,CASSLTSGGELFF,TRBV12-3/TRBV12-4,.,TRBJ2-2,.
TGTGCCAGCAGCGCCCACAGGGTCAACTATGGCTACACCTTC,CASSAHRVNYGYTF,TRBV9,.,TRBJ1-2,.
TGTGCCAGCTCACCACTGGCACAGGGGACAACTAATGAAAAACTGTTTTTT,CASSPLAQGTTNEKLFF,TRBV18,TRBD1,TRBJ1-4,.
TGTGCCAGCAGTTTTCAGGGCTATGGCTACACCTTC,CASSFQGYGYTF,TRBV28,.,TRBJ1-2,.
TGTGCCAGCAGTTCTACCGGGATCCCCGATGGCTACACCTTC,CASSSTGIPDGYTF,TRBV6-5,.,TRBJ1-2,.
TGCGCCAGCAGCTTGTACGGCGGAACCTCCTACAATGAGCAGTTCTTC,CASSLYGGTSYNEQFF,TRBV5-1,.,TRBJ2-1,.
TGCAGTGCTAGTCTCCCACAGGTTAACACTGAAGCTTTCTTT,CSASLPQVNTEAFF,TRBV20-1,.,TRBJ1-1,.
TGTGCCAGCAGACGGACTAGCGGGAGCGCCGGGGAGCTGTTTTTT,CASRRTSGSAGELFF,TRBV28,TRBD2,TRBJ2-2,few
TGTGCCAGCAACTACGAGACAGGGGTTCCCTATGGCTACACCTTC,CASNYETGVPYGYTF,TRBV28,TRBD1,TRBJ1-2,.
TGTGCCTGGAGCCCGGGAGCCCGGGGTGAGCAGTTCTTC,CAWSPGARGEQFF,TRBV30,.,TRBJ2-1,.